This T cell receptor beta chain was sequenced during a study of shared clonotypes between healthy human individuals (dated by TCRdb to between 2020 and 2021). As for the study more broadly: Three men and two women, aged 18 to 49 years, made up the cohort. For each donor, CD4 naive and CD4 memory were each run on three plates, CD8 naive on two plates, and CD8 memory on one plate. Blood TCR repertoires of a handful of healthy adults were deeply sequenced to estimate repertoire size and the extent of clonotype sharing between individuals. To increase sequencing depth and limit assay-specific biases, different laboratories used diverse techniques to prepare libraries and sequence TCR repertoires. Per donor, leukapheresis produced somewhere between about 0.85 and 9.5 billion PBMCs.

TCR CDR3 regions were amplified from genomic DNA by multiplex PCR using the deep immunoSEQ assay. Extracted genomic DNA from each cell subset was distributed evenly across all wells of several immunoSEQ 96-well plates, and each plate was treated as a replicate. Each replicate PCR for sorted subsets received about 180 ng genomic DNA, equal to roughly 29,000 T cell genomes. The purified libraries were quantified using a Qubit 3.0 fluorometer, sized with a Bioanalyzer 2100, and then quantified again using the KAPA Library Quantification kit. Each immunoSEQ 96-well plate was sequenced on its own single-read 150-cycle Illumina NextSeq 550 flow cell. Per the source publication's procedure: Because the immunoSEQ output included only junctional sequences and no quality scores, the filtering could not be the same as the filtering used for full-length reads. To assign V/J genes and CDR3, sequences were annotated using PyIR, a Python wrapper for IgBLAST v1.9, with IMGT germline references. Reads were filtered out if the reads had weak V/J assignments (E-value above 1e-6), no CDR3, stop codons, out-of-frame junctions, or ambiguous translated residues. V3J clonotypes were defined as sequences sharing the same inferred V gene, J gene, and CDR3 amino acid sequence. Percentage overlap between repertoires was computed as shared unique clonotypes divided by the size of the smaller repertoire. Repertoire richness was assessed with RTK rarefaction, the Chao1 estimator, and Recon v2.1 estimates of unobserved clonotypes. Generation probabilities for all TCRbeta clonotypes obtained by the gDNA method from four donors were computed using OLGA. Held by TCRdb, this immuneACCESS table contains in-frame sequences only and omits some clones. Under half of the omission traces to an unresolved V gene where checked; the cause of the rest is unknown. D and trimming come from the DNA, and the V and J calls and clone size come from that table. This sample is represented by over 2 million clones; roughly 94% of them were singletons. Clones ranked in the top ten supply roughly 1.1% of the sample.

About this clone: No cognate antigen has been identified for it. Base qualities are not recorded, but no much larger clone differs from it by a single base.

On the study overall, not on this receptor specifically: Compared with non-shared clonotypes, the clonotypes found in all four sorted-subset donors had higher generation probabilities. Pairwise subsampling indicated that sequencing depth was expected to affect the degree of clonotype sharing among donors. Sharing across several donors was observed for 5% to 6.5% of naive CD4, around 3.5% of naive CD8, about 2.3% of memory CD4, and approximately 0.41% of memory CD8 clonotypes. Rarefaction of sorted-subset datasets indicated incomplete sequencing despite the large sequencing depth. Sampling was restricted to blood, and TCR repertoires in tissue are likely to differ from TCR repertoires in blood. Naive subsets generally had larger estimated clonotype richness than memory subsets did. The small number of donors limited the genetic and exposure-history diversity represented.

Based on the germline V gene (reference sequence), the CDR1 and CDR2 sequences are SEHNR and FQNEAQ. Germline trimming: 5 bases from V, 0 bases from J; junction bases outside gene matches: 3. From its cysteine to its phenylalanine, the CDR3 spans 16 amino acids. Kept here is only the CDR3 DNA, which spans 48 bases and is read in frame from base 1. CD8 naive samples were obtained by positive selection for CCR7 among CD45RO-negative cells, yielding a CD45RA+CCR7+ population from which TemRA cells were excluded. Donors were healthy HIV-negative adults with no recently reported acute infections or vaccinations. Every donor was a Caucasian adult living in Nashville, Tennessee, USA. Blood was collected by leukapheresis, and PBMCs were isolated by Ficoll-Histopaque density gradient centrifugation and then cryopreserved in liquid nitrogen vapor phase. Purity and quantity of every magnetically sorted T cell population were checked by analytical flow cytometry. Genomic DNA was isolated from every sorted fraction and measured by UV absorbance on a Nanodrop 2000c.

This TCR was sampled from a man between 18 and 35 years old in good health. The source material was naive CD8+ T cells sorted from blood. What the cell subset or site label conveys for this sample: CD45RA+CCR7+. Recombination linked TRBV7-9 to TRBJ2-7; the junction holds 14 bases that match TRBD2. The encoded CDR3 is CASSGGTSGGSYEQYF. The sequence in DNA is TGTGCCAGCAGCGGAGGGACTAGCGGGGGCTCCTACGAGCAGTACTTC. With all but the CDR3 taken from the reference TRBV7-9 and TRBJ2-7 genes, the full variable domain is: DTGVSQNPRHKITKRGQNVTFRCDPISEHNRLYWYRQTLGQGPEFLTYFQNEAQLEKSRLLSDRFSAERPKGSFSTLEIQRTEQGDSAMYLCASSGGTSGGSYEQYFGPGTRLTVT.